This TCR beta chain emerged from a study of cytomegalovirus exposure and HLA in healthy donors. Points from the study as a whole: A further, later analysis showed that HLA-associated TCR beta chains (compared with equally common others) were more clonally expanded.

Notes on this clone: Its antigen remains unidentified.

The PCR was carried out with 60 Vbeta primers and 13 Jbeta primers. Assay used: immunoSEQ multiplex PCR; TCRdb lists only in-frame clones, some missing. The sample shows approximately 100,000 clones, approximately 72% of them seen only once. The CDR3 loop spans 14 amino acids. From germline, CDR1 is MNHEY and CDR2 SVGAGI. Trimming cost V 6 bases and J 6 bases; bases outside gene matches: 7. Sequenced input: PBMCs. The V and J genes are TRBV6-5 and TRBJ1-5; 8 nucleotides line up with TRBD1. This receptor was taken from a man between 18 and 35 years old in good health and CMV-seropositive. The DNA of the CDR3 is TGTGCCAGCAGCCAGGGGGGGACAGGTCAGCCCCAGCATTTT. The encoded protein is CASSQGGTGQPQHF.